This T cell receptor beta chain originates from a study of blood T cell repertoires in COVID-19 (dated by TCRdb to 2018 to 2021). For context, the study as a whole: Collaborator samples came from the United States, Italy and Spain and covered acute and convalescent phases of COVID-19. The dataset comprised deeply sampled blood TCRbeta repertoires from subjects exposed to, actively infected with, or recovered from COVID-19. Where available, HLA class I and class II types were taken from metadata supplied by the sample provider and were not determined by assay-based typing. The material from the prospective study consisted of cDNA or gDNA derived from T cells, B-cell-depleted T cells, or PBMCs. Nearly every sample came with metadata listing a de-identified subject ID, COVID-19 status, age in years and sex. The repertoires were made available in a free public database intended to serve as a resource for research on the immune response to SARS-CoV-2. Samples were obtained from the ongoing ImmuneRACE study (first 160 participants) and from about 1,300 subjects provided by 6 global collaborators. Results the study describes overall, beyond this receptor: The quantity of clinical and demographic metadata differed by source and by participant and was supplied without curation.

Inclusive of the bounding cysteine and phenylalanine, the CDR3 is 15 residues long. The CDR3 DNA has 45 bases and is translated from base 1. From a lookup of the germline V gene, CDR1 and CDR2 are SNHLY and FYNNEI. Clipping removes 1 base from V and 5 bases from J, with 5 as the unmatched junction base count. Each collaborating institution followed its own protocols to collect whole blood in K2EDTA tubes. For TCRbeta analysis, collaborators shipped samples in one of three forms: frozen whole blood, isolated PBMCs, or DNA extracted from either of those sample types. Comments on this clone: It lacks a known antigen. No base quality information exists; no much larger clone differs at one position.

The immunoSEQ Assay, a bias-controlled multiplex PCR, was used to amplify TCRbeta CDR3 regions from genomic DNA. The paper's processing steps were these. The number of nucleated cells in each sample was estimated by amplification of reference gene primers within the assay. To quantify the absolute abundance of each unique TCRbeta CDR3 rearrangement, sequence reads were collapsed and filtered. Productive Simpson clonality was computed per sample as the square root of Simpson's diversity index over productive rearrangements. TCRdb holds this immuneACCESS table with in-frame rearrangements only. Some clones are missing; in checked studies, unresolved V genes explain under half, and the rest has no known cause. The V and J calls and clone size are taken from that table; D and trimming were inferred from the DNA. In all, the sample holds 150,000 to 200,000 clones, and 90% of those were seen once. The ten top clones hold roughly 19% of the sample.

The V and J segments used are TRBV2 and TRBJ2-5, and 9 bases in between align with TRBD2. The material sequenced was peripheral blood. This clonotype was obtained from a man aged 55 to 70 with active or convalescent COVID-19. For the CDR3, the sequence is CASSEGGGAPETQYF. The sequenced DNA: TGTGCCAGCAGTGAAGGCGGGGGGGCCCCGGAGACCCAGTACTTC.